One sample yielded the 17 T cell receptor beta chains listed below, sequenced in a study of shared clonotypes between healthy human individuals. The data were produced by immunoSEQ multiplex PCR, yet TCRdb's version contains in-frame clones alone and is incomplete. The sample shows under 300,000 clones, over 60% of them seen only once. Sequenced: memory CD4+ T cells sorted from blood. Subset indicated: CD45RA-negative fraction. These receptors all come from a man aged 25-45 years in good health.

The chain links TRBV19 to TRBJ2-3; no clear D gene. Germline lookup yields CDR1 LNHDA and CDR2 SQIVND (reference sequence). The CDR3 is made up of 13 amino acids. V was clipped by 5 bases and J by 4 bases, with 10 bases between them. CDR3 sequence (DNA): TGTGCCAGTAGTTCAACGAAAGCAGATACGCAGTATTTT. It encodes CASSSTKADTQYF.

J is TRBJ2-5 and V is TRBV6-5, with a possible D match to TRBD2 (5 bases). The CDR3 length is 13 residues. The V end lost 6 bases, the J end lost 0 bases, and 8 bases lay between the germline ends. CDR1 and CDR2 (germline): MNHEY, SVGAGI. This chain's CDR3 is CASRDSYQETQYF. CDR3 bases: TGTGCCAGCAGGGACTCGTACCAAGAGACCCAGTACTTC.

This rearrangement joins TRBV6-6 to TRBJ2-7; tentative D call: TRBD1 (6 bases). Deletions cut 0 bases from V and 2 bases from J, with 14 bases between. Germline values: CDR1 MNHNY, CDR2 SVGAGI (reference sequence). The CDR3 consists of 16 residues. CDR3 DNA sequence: TGTGCCAGCAGTTACTCAGCCGGGACACTGACCTACGAGCAGTACTTC. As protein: CASSYSAGTLTYEQYF.

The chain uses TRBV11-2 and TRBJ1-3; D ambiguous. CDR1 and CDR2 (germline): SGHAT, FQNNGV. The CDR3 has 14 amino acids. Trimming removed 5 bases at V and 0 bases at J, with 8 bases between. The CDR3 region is CASSPGSSGNTIYF. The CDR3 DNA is TGTGCCAGCAGCCCGGGAAGCTCTGGAAACACCATATATTTT.

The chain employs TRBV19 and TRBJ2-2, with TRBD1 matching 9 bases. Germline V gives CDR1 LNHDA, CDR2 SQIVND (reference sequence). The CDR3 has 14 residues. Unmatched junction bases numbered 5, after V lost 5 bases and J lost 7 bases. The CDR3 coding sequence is TGTGCCAGTAGTCCGGGGACAGGGATCGGGGAGCTGTTTTTT. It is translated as CASSPGTGIGELFF.

As DNA, the CDR3 is TGTGCCAGTAGTACACGACCCCGTTTCGCAACTAGCGAGCAGTACTTC. It yields the protein CASSTRPRFATSEQYF. The rearrangement joins TRBV19 to TRBJ2-7; D is possibly TRBD2 (5 bases). Per germline, CDR1 LNHDA and CDR2 SQIVND (reference sequence). With 4 bases removed from V and 6 bases from J, the gap between germline ends came to 22 bases. The CDR3 covers 16 residues.

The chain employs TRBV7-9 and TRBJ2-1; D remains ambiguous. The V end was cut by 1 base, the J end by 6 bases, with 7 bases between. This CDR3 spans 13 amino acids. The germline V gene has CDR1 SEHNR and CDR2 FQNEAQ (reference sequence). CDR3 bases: TGTGCCAGCAGCTTAGGGGTTCCCAATGAGCAGTTCTTC. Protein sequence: CASSLGVPNEQFF.

CDR3 in amino acids: CASSRTYSPMNTEAFF. The DNA of the CDR3 is TGTGCCAGCTCACGTACATACAGTCCTATGAACACTGAAGCTTTCTTT. The chain joins TRBV18 to TRBJ1-1, with D unclear. Trimming shortened V by 4 bases and J by 0 bases, and 15 bases separated the two germline ends. From germline, CDR1 is KGHSH and CDR2 LQKENI. This CDR3 comprises 16 residues.

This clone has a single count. The DNA of the CDR3 is TGCAGATCTCGGGTCGGAGAGACCCAGTACTTC. Its protein product is CRSRVGETQYF. This chain joins TRBV20-1 and TRBJ2-5; D is unresolved. The CDR3 totals 11 residues. Looked up from germline, CDR1 is DFQATT and CDR2 is SNEGSKA (reference sequence).

The CDR3 DNA reads as TGCGCCAGCAGTCTACAGGTCCTCTCAAAATACGAGCAGTACTTC. Residues: CASSLQVLSKYEQYF. V usage is TRBV4-1 and J usage is TRBJ2-7; D might be TRBD1 (5 bases). V was shortened by 6 bases and J by 4 bases, with 19 bases between the two germline ends. Germline V CDR1 and CDR2: MGHRA, YSYEKL. The CDR3 extends over 15 amino acids.

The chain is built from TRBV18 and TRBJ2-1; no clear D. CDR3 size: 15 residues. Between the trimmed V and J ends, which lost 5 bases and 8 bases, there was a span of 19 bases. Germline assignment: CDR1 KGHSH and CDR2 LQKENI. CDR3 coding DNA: TGTGCCAGCTCAGGTATGGGATCTATTATGGATGAGCAGTTCTTC. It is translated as CASSGMGSIMDEQFF.

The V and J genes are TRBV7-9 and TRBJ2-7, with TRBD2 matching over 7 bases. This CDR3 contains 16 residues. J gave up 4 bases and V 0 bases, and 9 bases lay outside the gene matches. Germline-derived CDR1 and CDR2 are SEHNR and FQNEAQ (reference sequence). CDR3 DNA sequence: TGTGCCAGCAGCTTAGCCAAGACTAGCACGGGGTACGAGCAGTACTTC. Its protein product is CASSLAKTSTGYEQYF.

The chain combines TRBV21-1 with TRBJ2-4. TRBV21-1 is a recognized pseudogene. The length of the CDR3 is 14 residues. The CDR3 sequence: CAETLGSCGNIQYF. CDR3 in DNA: TGTGCCGAAACCTTGGGGTCTTGTGGAAACATTCAGTACTTC.

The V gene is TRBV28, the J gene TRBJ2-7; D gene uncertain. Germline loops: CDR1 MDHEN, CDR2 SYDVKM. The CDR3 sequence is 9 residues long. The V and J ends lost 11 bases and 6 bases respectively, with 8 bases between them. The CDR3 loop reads CAGPGEQYF. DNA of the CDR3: TGTGCCGGACCTGGCGAGCAGTACTTC.

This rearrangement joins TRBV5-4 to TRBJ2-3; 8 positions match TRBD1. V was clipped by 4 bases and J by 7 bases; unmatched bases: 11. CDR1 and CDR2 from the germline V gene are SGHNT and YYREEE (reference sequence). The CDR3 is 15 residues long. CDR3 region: CASSLDRGEVNTQYF. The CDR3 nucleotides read TGTGCCAGCAGCCTTGACAGGGGTGAGGTTAATACGCAGTATTTT.

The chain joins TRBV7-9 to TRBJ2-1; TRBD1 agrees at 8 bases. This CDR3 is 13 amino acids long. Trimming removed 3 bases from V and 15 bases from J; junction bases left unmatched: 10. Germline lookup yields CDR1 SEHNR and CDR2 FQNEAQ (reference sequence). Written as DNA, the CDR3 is TGTGCCAGCAGCTTTGGGCCCGACAGGGGTCCGTTCTTC. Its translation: CASSFGPDRGPFF.

The CDR3 loop is CASSLVNRGVLKNIQYF. CDR3 nucleotides: TGTGCCAGCAGCTTAGTTAACAGGGGCGTCCTTAAAAACATTCAGTACTTC. The chain recombines TRBV7-2 with TRBJ2-4, with 7 nucleotides matching TRBD1. Germline V CDR1 and CDR2: SGHTA, FQGNSA. The ends lost 1 base at V and 4 bases at J; junction bases unmatched: 10. The length of the CDR3 is 17 residues.